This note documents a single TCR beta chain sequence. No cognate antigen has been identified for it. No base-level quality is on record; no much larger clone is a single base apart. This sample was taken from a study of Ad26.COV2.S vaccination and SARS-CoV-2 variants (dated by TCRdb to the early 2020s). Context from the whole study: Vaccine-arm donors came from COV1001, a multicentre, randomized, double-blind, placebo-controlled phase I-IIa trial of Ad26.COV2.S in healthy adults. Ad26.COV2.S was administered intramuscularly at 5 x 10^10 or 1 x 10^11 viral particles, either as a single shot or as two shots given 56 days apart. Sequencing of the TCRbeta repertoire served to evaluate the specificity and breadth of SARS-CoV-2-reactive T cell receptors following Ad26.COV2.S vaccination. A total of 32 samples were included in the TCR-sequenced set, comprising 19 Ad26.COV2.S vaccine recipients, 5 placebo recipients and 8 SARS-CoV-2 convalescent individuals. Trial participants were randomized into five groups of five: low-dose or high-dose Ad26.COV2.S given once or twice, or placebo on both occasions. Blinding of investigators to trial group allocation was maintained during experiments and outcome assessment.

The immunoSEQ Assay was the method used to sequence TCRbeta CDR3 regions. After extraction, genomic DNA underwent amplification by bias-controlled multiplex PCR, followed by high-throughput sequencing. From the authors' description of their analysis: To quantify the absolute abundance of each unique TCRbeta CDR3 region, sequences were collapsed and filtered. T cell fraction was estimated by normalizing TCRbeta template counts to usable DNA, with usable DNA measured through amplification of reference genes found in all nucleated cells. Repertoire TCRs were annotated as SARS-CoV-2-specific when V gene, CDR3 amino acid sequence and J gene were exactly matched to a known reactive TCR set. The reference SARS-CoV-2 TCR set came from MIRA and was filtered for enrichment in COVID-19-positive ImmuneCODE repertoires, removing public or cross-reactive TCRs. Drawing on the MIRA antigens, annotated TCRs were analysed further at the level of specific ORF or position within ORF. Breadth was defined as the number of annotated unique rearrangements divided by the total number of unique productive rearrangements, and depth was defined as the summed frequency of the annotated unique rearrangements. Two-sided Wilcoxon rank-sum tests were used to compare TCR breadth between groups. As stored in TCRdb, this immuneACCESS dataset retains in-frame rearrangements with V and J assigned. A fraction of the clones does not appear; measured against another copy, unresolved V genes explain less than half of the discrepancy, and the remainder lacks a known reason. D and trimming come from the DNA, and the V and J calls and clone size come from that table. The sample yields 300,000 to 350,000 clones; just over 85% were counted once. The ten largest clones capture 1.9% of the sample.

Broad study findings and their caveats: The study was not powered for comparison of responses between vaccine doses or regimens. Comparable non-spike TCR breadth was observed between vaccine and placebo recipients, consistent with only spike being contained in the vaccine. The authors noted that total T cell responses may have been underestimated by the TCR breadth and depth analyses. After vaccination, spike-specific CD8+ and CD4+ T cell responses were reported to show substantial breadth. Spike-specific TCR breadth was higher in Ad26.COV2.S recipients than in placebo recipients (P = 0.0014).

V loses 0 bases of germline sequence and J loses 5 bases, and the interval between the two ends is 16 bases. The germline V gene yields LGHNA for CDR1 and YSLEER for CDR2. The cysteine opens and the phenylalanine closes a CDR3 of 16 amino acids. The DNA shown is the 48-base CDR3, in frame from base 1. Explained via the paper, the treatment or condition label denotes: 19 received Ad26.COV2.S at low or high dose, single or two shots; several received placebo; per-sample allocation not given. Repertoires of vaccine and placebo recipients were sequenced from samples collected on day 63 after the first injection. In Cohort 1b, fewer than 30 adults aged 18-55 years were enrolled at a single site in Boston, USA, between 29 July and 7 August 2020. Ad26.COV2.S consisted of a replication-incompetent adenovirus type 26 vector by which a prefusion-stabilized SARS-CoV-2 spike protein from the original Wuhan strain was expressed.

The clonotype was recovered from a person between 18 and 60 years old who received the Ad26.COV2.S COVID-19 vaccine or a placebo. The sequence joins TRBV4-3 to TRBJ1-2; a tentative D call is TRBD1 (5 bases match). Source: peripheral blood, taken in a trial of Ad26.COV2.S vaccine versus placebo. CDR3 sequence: CASSQDVWDLRYGYTF. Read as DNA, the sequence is TGCGCCAGCAGCCAAGATGTATGGGACTTGAGGTATGGCTACACCTTC.